The 29 T cell receptor beta chains reported below all come from one sample, sequenced in a study of technical replicates of blood from a handful of donors. Repertoires were generated with immunoSEQ multiplex PCR, while TCRdb's copy carries only in-frame clones and drops some. The profile shows approximately 53,000 clones, about 96% of them singletons. The sequenced material came from T cells isolated from PBMCs. Every receptor here comes from a human donor in good health.

This clone has only a few counts. The V call is TRBV2, the J call TRBJ2-6; D might be TRBD1 (5 bases). The CDR3 totals 15 residues. The germline V and J ends were trimmed by 5 bases and 0 bases, with 8 bases remaining between them. Germline-derived CDR1 and CDR2 are SNHLY and FYNNEI. The DNA for the CDR3 is TGTGCCAGCAGTATCGACAGCTCTGGGGCCAACGTCCTGACTTTC. Its protein is CASSIDSSGANVLTF.

The genes are TRBV27 and TRBJ1-5; TRBD1 matches 11 bases. V gave up 6 bases and J gave up 5 bases; unmatched junction bases: 9. The length of the CDR3 is 16 residues. Germline V gene lookup returns CDR1 MNHEY and CDR2 SMNVEV (reference sequence). In DNA, the CDR3 is TGTGCCAGCAGCCGAGACGGACAGGGGGCATATCAGCCCCAGCATTTT. Its translation is CASSRDGQGAYQPQHF.

This chain links TRBV27 with TRBJ1-1; D remains unclear. Trimming took 2 bases from V and 4 from J, leaving 14 bases between them. The CDR3 sequence is 15 residues long. Per the germline V gene, CDR1 is MNHEY and CDR2 is SMNVEV (reference sequence). The DNA for the CDR3 is TGTGCCAGCAGTTTAACGGCGGGATGGGGCACTGAAGCTTTCTTT. Its protein product is CASSLTAGWGTEAFF.

This chain connects TRBV25-1 to TRBJ2-7; TRBD2 matches at 8 bases. The CDR3 covers 16 residues. V lost 3 bases and J lost 2; bases outside the gene matches: 9. Germline CDR1 MGHDK, CDR2 SYGVNS. CDR3 DNA: TGTGCCAGCAGTGAGATCGCGGGAGGCGGAACCTACGAGCAGTACTTC. This encodes CASSEIAGGGTYEQYF.

The gene calls are TRBV6-5 and TRBJ1-1; the D is unclear. V was clipped by 8 bases and J by 5 bases, with 15 bases between them. The germline gives CDR1 MNHEY, CDR2 SVGAGI. This CDR3 has 13 amino acids. The CDR3 nucleotides read TGTGCCAGCGGAAGAGATTCCGGGACTGAAGCTTTCTTT. This sequence encodes CASGRDSGTEAFF.

V is TRBV11-2 and J is TRBJ2-2, with D possibly TRBD2 on 6 matching bases. V was pared by 3 bases and J by 1 base, with 9 bases between. Germline V lookup: CDR1 SGHAT, CDR2 FQNNGV. CDR3 size: 15 residues. CDR3 DNA sequence: TGTGCCAGCAGCTTTAGGCGGGAGAACACCGGGGAGCTGTTTTTT. Translated: CASSFRRENTGELFF.

The chain is built from TRBV7-9 and TRBJ2-5; 11 bases agree with TRBD2. CDR1 SEHNR and CDR2 FQNEAQ come from the germline V gene (reference sequence). The J segment lost 5 bases and the V segment lost 4 bases, leaving 12 bases of the junction unmatched. This CDR3 has 17 residues. CDR3 in DNA: TGTGCCAGCAGCTCCTCTAATAGCGGGAGGGCCGGCGAGACCCAGTACTTC. It codes for CASSSSNSGRAGETQYF.

The gene calls are TRBV7-9 and TRBJ2-3, with a tentative D call TRBD2 (5 bases). The ends were cut back, 6 bases at V and 0 bases at J, with 13 bases in the middle. The CDR3 has 15 amino acids. The germline V gene has CDR1 SEHNR and CDR2 FQNEAQ (reference sequence). CDR3 sequence reads: CASSPPGMSTDTQYF. For the CDR3, the DNA is TGTGCCAGCAGTCCCCCCGGGATGAGCACAGATACGCAGTATTTT.

This clone is a singleton in its sample. J is TRBJ2-7 and V is TRBV7-2; TRBD1 might be the D (6 bases). The CDR3 loop spans 14 amino acids. V was cut by 2 bases and J by 1 base, with 9 bases left in between. From germline, CDR1 is SGHTA and CDR2 FQGNSA. The CDR3 coding sequence is TGTGCCAGCAGCTTAACTGGACAGTCCTACGAGCAGTACTTC. Its translation: CASSLTGQSYEQYF. The variable domain in full, with the rest retrieved from reference TRBV7-2 and TRBJ2-7, is GAGVSQSPSNKVTEKGKDVELRCDPISGHTALYWYRQSLGQGLEFLIYFQGNSAPDKSGLPSDRFSAERTGGSVSTLTIQRTQQEDSAVYLCASSLTGQSYEQYFGPGTRLTVT.

The chain links TRBV6-4 to TRBJ2-6; D is perhaps TRBD1 (6 bases). V lost 10 bases, J lost 2 bases, and 9 bases lay in between. The CDR3 is 13 amino acids. Per the germline V gene, CDR1 is MRHNA and CDR2 is SNTAGT. The CDR3 here is CATQGPGANVLTF. As DNA, the CDR3 is TGTGCCACCCAGGGGCCTGGGGCCAACGTCCTGACTTTC.

The chain has TRBV19 and TRBJ2-7; TRBD1 matches at 11 bases. After removal of 6 bases from V and 5 bases from J, the junction contained 6 bases not matched to a gene. CDR1 is LNHDA, CDR2 SQIVND, per germline (reference sequence). The CDR3 has 14 amino acids. In nucleotides, the CDR3 is TGTGCCAGTAGAACCCGGGACAGGGGGAACGAGCAGTACTTC. It is translated as CASRTRDRGNEQYF.

The chain couples TRBV27 to TRBJ1-1; 7 bases line up with TRBD1. J was trimmed by 0 bases and V by 3 bases; bases with no gene match: 7. Germline-derived CDR1 and CDR2 are MNHEY and SMNVEV (reference sequence). This CDR3 contains 16 residues. The chain's CDR3 is CASSFVTGSLNTEAFF. CDR3 nucleotide sequence: TGTGCCAGCAGTTTTGTGACAGGGTCCTTGAACACTGAAGCTTTCTTT.

The gene calls are TRBV6-5 and TRBJ2-1; TRBD1 is a possible D gene (6 bases). Germline-derived CDR1 and CDR2 are MNHEY and SVGAGI. V was pared by 6 bases and J by 6 bases, with 9 bases between. The CDR3 is made up of 12 amino acids. The CDR3 is CASSRTVNEQFF. CDR3 coding DNA: TGTGCCAGCAGCCGGACAGTCAATGAGCAGTTCTTC.

The chain recombines TRBV15 with TRBJ2-7; D is unresolved. The V end lost 0 bases, the J end lost 4 bases, and 16 bases lay between the germline ends. Germline CDR1 and CDR2: LNHNV and YYDKDF (reference sequence). This CDR3 is built from 16 residues. The CDR3 DNA is TGTGCCACCAGCAGAGATCTAGTTCGGAATACTTACGAGCAGTACTTC. It specifies CATSRDLVRNTYEQYF.

This chain links TRBV10-2 with TRBJ2-7; 7 nucleotides line up with TRBD2. This CDR3 region has 13 residues. The trim removed 6 bases at V and 4 bases at J, leaving 6 bases unmatched. The germline gives CDR1 WSHSY, CDR2 SAAADI. CDR3: CASRGPSGYEQYF. The DNA for the CDR3 is TGCGCCAGCAGGGGGCCTAGCGGTTACGAGCAGTACTTC.

The chain carries TRBV7-2 and TRBJ2-5, with D possibly TRBD1 on 6 matching bases. The CDR3 extends over 15 amino acids. Germline V gene data show CDR1 as SGHTA and CDR2 as FQGNSA. Trimming cost V 1 base and J 5 bases, with 14 bases left between them. CDR3 DNA: TGTGCCAGCAGCTTAGATCCCAGGGGCTTCGAGACCCAGTACTTC. It is translated as CASSLDPRGFETQYF.

The gene calls are TRBV21-1 and TRBJ2-7; the tabulated D call, TRBD1, remains unverified against the DNA. TRBV21-1 is a known pseudogene. The CDR3 contains 14 residues. The CDR3, as DNA: TGTGCCACCCAGGACAGGGGGCCAGATTACGAGCAGTACTTC. Translated, it gives CATQDRGPDYEQYF.

CDR3 sequence: CASSLGGRGEKLFF. The CDR3 nucleotides are TGTGCCAGCAGTTTAGGAGGTAGAGGTGAAAAACTGTTTTTT. This sequence joins TRBV27 and TRBJ1-4; D uncertain. Germline-derived CDR1 and CDR2 are MNHEY and SMNVEV (reference sequence). V dropped 2 bases and J dropped 7 bases, with 11 bases sitting between them. The CDR3 length is 14 residues. The full variable domain, completed using reference TRBV27 and TRBJ1-4, is EAQVTQNPRYLITVTGKKLTVTCSQNMNHEYMSWYRQDPGLGLRQIYYSMNVEVTDKGDVPEGYKVSRKEKRNFPLILESPSPNQTSLYFCASSLGGRGEKLFFGSGTQLSVL.

This clone appeared a single time. The chain combines TRBV28 with TRBJ2-7; TRBD2 agrees at 14 bases. The CDR3 totals 15 residues. V shed 6 bases and J 4 bases; nucleotides not matched to a gene: 5. Per the germline V gene, CDR1 is MDHEN and CDR2 is SYDVKM. The CDR3 nucleotides are TGTGCCAGCAGGGTGACTAGCGGGAGGGGTTACGAGCAGTACTTC. This translates into CASRVTSGRGYEQYF.

The rearrangement links TRBV11-1 to TRBJ2-5; tentative D call: TRBD2 (7 bases). With 0 bases removed from V and 5 bases from J, the gap between germline ends came to 16 bases. Germline V gives CDR1 SGHAT, CDR2 FQDESV (reference sequence). This CDR3 has 16 residues. The CDR3 bases are TGTGCCAGCAGCTTAGCCTTAGGGGGACTATTGGAGACCCAGTACTTC. Its translation: CASSLALGGLLETQYF.

In DNA form, the CDR3 reads TGCGCCAGCAGCCCTTTTACAGGGGGCGGTTTATATAGTGAGCAGTTCTTC. This encodes CASSPFTGGGLYSEQFF. This chain connects TRBV4-3 to TRBJ2-1; 9 positions agree with TRBD1. The germline CDR1 and CDR2 sequences are LGHNA and YSLEER. V shed 4 bases, J shed 9 bases, and the junction held 16 bases outside the gene matches. The CDR3 extends over 17 amino acids.

V and J are TRBV2 and TRBJ1-1, with a weak D call TRBD1 (5 bases). Germline loops: CDR1 SNHLY, CDR2 FYNNEI. V was cut by 7 bases and J by 1 base, with 10 bases left in between. There are 13 residues in the CDR3. CDR3 region: CASKFQGNTEAFF. DNA for the CDR3: TGTGCCAGCAAATTTCAGGGGAACACTGAAGCTTTCTTT.

This clone was counted once. The chain uses TRBV6-5 and TRBJ2-7; D possibly corresponds to TRBD1 (5 bases). V lost 7 bases, J lost 3 bases, and 19 bases lay in between. CDR1 MNHEY and CDR2 SVGAGI come from the germline V gene. The CDR3 loop spans 15 amino acids. The CDR3 DNA follows: TGTGCCAGCAACCCAGGGCCGCCCCCGGACTACGAGCAGTACTTC. Encoded protein: CASNPGPPPDYEQYF.

This sequence joins TRBV6-5 and TRBJ2-1; TRBD2 might be the D (6 bases). Trimming pared 5 bases from V and 4 bases from J, leaving 15 bases between. Looked up from germline, CDR1 is MNHEY and CDR2 is SVGAGI. CDR3 size: 15 residues. The CDR3 sequence is CASSPRGGTYNEQFF. The CDR3 nucleotides read TGTGCCAGCAGTCCCCGAGGCGGGACGTACAATGAGCAGTTCTTC.

The rearrangement uses TRBV14 and TRBJ1-2; the D gene is possibly TRBD1 (5 bases). The CDR3 is 14 residues long. Germline loops: CDR1 SGHDN, CDR2 FVKESK. V was clipped by 0 bases and J by 5 bases, with 10 bases between them. The CDR3 region has the DNA TGTGCCAGCAGCCAAGATTCAGGGTTTTATGGCTACACCTTC. Translation: CASSQDSGFYGYTF. Supplemented by reference TRBV14 and TRBJ1-2, the full variable domain reads EAGVTQFPSHSVIEKGQTVTLRCDPISGHDNLYWYRRVMGKEIKFLLHFVKESKQDESGMPNNRFLAERTGGTYSTLKVQPAELEDSGVYFCASSQDSGFYGYTFGSGTRLTVV.

The chain has TRBV4-3 and TRBJ2-1; D gene uncertain. Trimming pared 1 base from V and 4 bases from J, leaving 8 bases between. The CDR3 length is 14 residues. CDR1 is LGHNA, CDR2 YSLEER, per germline. Here the CDR3 DNA reads TGCGCCAGCAGCCAAGCCCGCCAGTACAATGAGCAGTTCTTC. Amino acid sequence: CASSQARQYNEQFF.

This chain uses TRBV7-2 with TRBJ1-1; 10 positions match TRBD1. CDR1 and CDR2 (germline): SGHTA, FQGNSA. This CDR3 is built from 15 residues. V dropped 5 bases and J dropped 0; count of bases not matched to a gene: 3. Written as DNA, the CDR3 is TGTGCCAGCAGCCCGACAGGGGGCATGAACACTGAAGCTTTCTTT. It specifies CASSPTGGMNTEAFF.

In its sample, this clone was seen once. The chain employs TRBV25-1 and TRBJ2-1; D might be TRBD2 (6 bases). CDR3 length: 13 residues. The germline gives CDR1 MGHDK, CDR2 SYGVNS. V gave up 6 bases and J gave up 0 bases, with 6 bases separating them. The CDR3 protein is CASSGGSYNEQFF. CDR3 sequence (DNA): TGTGCCAGCAGCGGGGGCTCCTACAATGAGCAGTTCTTC.

This clone was seen once. CDR3 in amino acids: CASSPLQGRVNTIYF. The CDR3 DNA is TGTGCCAGCAGTCCCCTACAGGGGCGGGTAAACACCATATATTTT. This rearrangement joins TRBV6-6 to TRBJ1-3; 7 nucleotides match TRBD1. The length of the CDR3 is 15 residues. Germline V CDR1 and CDR2: MNHNY, SVGAGI (reference sequence). Losses at the gene ends were 5 bases for V and 6 bases for J; bases not matched to a gene: 10.